A selection of T cell receptor beta chains follows, all from one sample in a study of shared clonotypes between healthy human individuals. Clones were sequenced by immunoSEQ multiplex PCR, and TCRdb holds only the in-frame ones, with some missing. The sample consists of approximately 1.5 million clones, 98% to 99% of them appearing once. Material for sequencing was naive CD4+ T cells sorted from blood. The receptors derive from a man aged 25-40 years in good health. Both conserved end residues are part of each CDR3. Fields, in order: D gene, J gene, clone size, V gene, CDR3 DNA, CDR3 protein. A D gene is named only where the DNA matches it firmly. Expanded clones get a size class; other rows say once, few or many, or leave the size out.

>TRBD1|TRBJ2-2|NA|TRBV27
TGTGCCAGCAGTTTAGGTCAGGGGGCGCCTTTCACCGGGGAGCTGTTTTTT
CASSLGQGAPFTGELFF
>NA|TRBJ2-1|NA|TRBV5-4
TGTGCCAGCAGCCCCGGGCTCAACAATGAGCAGTTCTTC
CASSPGLNNEQFF
>NA|TRBJ2-7|NA|TRBV18
TGTGCCAGCTCACTGGGGCGCAGGGCCGTTTCCTACGAGCAGTACTTC
CASSLGRRAVSYEQYF
>NA|TRBJ2-7|NA|TRBV6-5
TGTGCCAGCAGTTACGGCAGGCAGAGCTCCTACGAGCAGTACTTC
CASSYGRQSSYEQYF
>NA|TRBJ2-1|NA|TRBV18
TGTGCCAGCTCACCAGATTCAAGACTCAATGAGCAGTTCTTC
CASSPDSRLNEQFF
>TRBD1|TRBJ2-5|once|TRBV5-1
TGCGCCAGCAGCTTCGCAAGGACAGGGGAGGAGACCCAGTACTTC
CASSFARTGEETQYF
>NA|TRBJ1-2|NA|TRBV5-1
TGCGCCAGCAGCTTGGATTGGGCACGCAGGTCAGGGGTGAATTACTATGGCTACACCTTC
CASSLDWARRSGVNYYGYTF
>NA|TRBJ2-2|once|TRBV28
TGTGCCAGCATTAGGGATGACGGGGAGCTGTTTTTT
CASIRDDGELFF
>TRBD1|TRBJ1-1|NA|TRBV6-5
TGTGCCAGCAGTTACGGGGGGACAGTCGGTAACACTGAAGCTTTCTTT
CASSYGGTVGNTEAFF
>NA|TRBJ2-3|once|TRBV15
TGTGCCACCAGCAGAGAATTAGGCGGGACCACAGATACGCAGTATTTT
CATSRELGGTTDTQYF
>NA|TRBJ2-4|NA|TRBV6-4
TGTGCCAGCAGTGTCGAGGCAGGGGGGGGAAACATTCAGTACTTC
CASSVEAGGGNIQYF
>NA|TRBJ1-2|NA|TRBV28
TGTGCCAGCAGTTTAGGAGGGAAGTCTAACTATGGCTACACCTTC
CASSLGGKSNYGYTF
>NA|TRBJ2-6|NA|TRBV19
TGTGCCAGTAGTATCGGGACGGCGCTCTCTGGGGCCAACGTCCTGACTTTC
CASSIGTALSGANVLTF
>TRBD2|TRBJ2-1|NA|TRBV27
TGTGCCAGCACCCCCGGGGCCACGGGGGGGGAGCAGTTCTTC
CASTPGATGGEQFF
>NA|TRBJ2-1|NA|TRBV11-3
TGTGCCAGCAGCTTAGATCGATTGGGACACAATGAGCAGTTCTTC
CASSLDRLGHNEQFF
>TRBD2|TRBJ2-7|NA|TRBV2
TGTGCCAGGGGACTAGCGGGAGCTGAAGTGCAGTACTTC
CARGLAGAEVQYF
>NA|TRBJ2-1|NA|TRBV18
TGTGCCAGCTCATCTTTAGGTGGGGGCGGCCTGATTTACAATGAGCAGTTCTTC
CASSSLGGGGLIYNEQFF
>TRBD1|TRBJ1-3|once|TRBV2
TGTGCCAGCAGTGAAGGGGTAGGGGGCGATAGCGCTGGAAACACCATATATTTT
CASSEGVGGDSAGNTIYF